The 30 T cell receptor beta chains below come from one sample, sequenced in a study of blood T cell repertoires in COVID-19. The assay was immunoSEQ multiplex PCR, and TCRdb's table has in-frame clones only and misses some. The sample comprises approximately 150,000 clones, almost 85% of which are singletons, and more than 3% rests with the top ten. Sequencing was done on a sample of PBMCs or T cells enriched from blood (not recorded which). These TCRs come from a woman in her forties or fifties with acute COVID-19.

J is TRBJ2-2 and V is TRBV2; possible D gene TRBD2, 6 bases. Germline V gene sequence: CDR1 SNHLY, CDR2 FYNNEI. Trimming left V 8 bases short and J 4 bases short, with 14 bases between. The CDR3 covers 14 residues. As DNA, the CDR3 is TGTGCCAGCCTAGGGGAGGACGTCACCGGGGAGCTGTTTTTT. The encoded protein is CASLGEDVTGELFF.

V usage is TRBV6-5 and J usage is TRBJ1-2; weak D call: TRBD1 (6 bases). The V end lost 6 bases, the J end lost 6 bases, and 20 bases lay between the germline ends. This CDR3 has 15 amino acids. CDR1 is MNHEY, CDR2 SVGAGI, per germline. In DNA, the CDR3 is TGTGCCAGCAGGCCTTCTATACAGGGATCTGATGGCTACACCTTC. This gives the protein CASRPSIQGSDGYTF.

The chain recombines TRBV3-1 (or the pseudogene TRBV3-2) with TRBJ1-2; 8 nucleotides agree with TRBD1. In germline, CDR1 is LGHDT, CDR2 YNNKEL (reference sequence). The CDR3 runs 14 residues. After removal of 6 bases from V and 8 bases from J, the junction contained 11 bases not matched to a gene. DNA for the CDR3: TGTGCCAGCAGTGACAGGGGATCCGGTTCCGGCTACACCTTC. Amino acids: CASSDRGSGSGYTF.

The rearrangement links TRBV19 to TRBJ2-7, with 7 bases matching TRBD1. The V and J ends lost 6 bases and 5 bases, in that order; junction bases with no gene match: 4. Germline V gives CDR1 LNHDA, CDR2 SQIVND (reference sequence). The CDR3 is made up of 12 amino acids. CDR3 protein: CASSTGVDEQYF. The CDR3 DNA sequence: TGTGCCAGTAGCACAGGGGTGGACGAGCAGTACTTC. Together with reference TRBV19 and TRBJ2-7, the CDR3 gives the full variable domain: DGGITQSPKYLFRKEGQNVTLSCEQNLNHDAMYWYRQDPGQGLRLIYYSQIVNDFQKGDIAEGYSVSREKKESFPLTVTSAQKNPTAFYLCASSTGVDEQYFGPGTRLTVT.

This rearrangement joins TRBV12-3 or TRBV12-4 to TRBJ1-5; tentative D call: TRBD1 (5 bases). V was pared by 1 base and J by 11 bases, with 9 bases between. The CDR3 covers 12 residues. CDR3 coding DNA: TGTGCCAGCAGTTTAGGGAGGGGTTCCCAGCATTTT. As protein: CASSLGRGSQHF.

This clone was observed once. V and J are TRBV5-6 and TRBJ1-4, with 9 bases that match TRBD1. This CDR3 is 15 amino acids long. Germline-derived CDR1 and CDR2 are SGHDT and YYEEEE. After removal of 6 bases from V and 6 bases from J, the junction contained 9 bases not matched to a gene. The CDR3 nucleotides are TGTGCCAGCACGGAAACAGGGGGCGGTGATGAAAAACTGTTTTTT. It encodes CASTETGGGDEKLFF.

The chain employs TRBV10-2 and TRBJ1-5; TRBD1 aligns across 9 bases. The CDR3 covers 15 residues. Germline assignment: CDR1 WSHSY and CDR2 SAAADI. After removal of 0 bases from V and 5 bases from J, the junction contained 2 bases not matched to a gene. The CDR3 is CASSESHRGHQPQHF. DNA for the CDR3: TGCGCCAGCAGTGAGTCCCACAGGGGGCATCAGCCCCAGCATTTT.

The chain joins TRBV30 to TRBJ1-2; D ambiguous. The V gene's germline CDR1 is GTSNPN and CDR2 SVGIG (reference sequence). The CDR3 has 13 amino acids. With 5 bases removed from V and 8 bases from J, the gap between germline ends came to 18 bases. The CDR3 DNA is TGTGCCTGGCTCGGATCGGGTCTTGAGGGCTACACCTTC. Its protein product is CAWLGSGLEGYTF. Drawing the rest from reference TRBV30 and TRBJ1-2, the complete variable domain is SQTIHQWPATLVQPVGSPLSLECTVEGTSNPNLYWYRQAAGRGLQLLFYSVGIGQISSEVPQNLSASRPQDRQFILSSKKLLLSDSGFYLCAWLGSGLEGYTFGSGTRLTVV.

V and J are TRBV28 and TRBJ2-7; D call uncertain. Trimming cost V 5 bases and J 3 bases, with 11 bases left between them. Germline assignment: CDR1 MDHEN and CDR2 SYDVKM. The CDR3 consists of 13 residues. The chain's CDR3 is CASSPHGSYEQYF. CDR3 bases: TGTGCCAGCAGTCCCCACGGTAGCTACGAGCAGTACTTC.

V and J are TRBV28 and TRBJ1-1, with 8 nucleotides matching TRBD1. J was trimmed by 6 bases and V by 5 bases; bases with no gene match: 11. The CDR3 length is 15 residues. Per the germline V gene, CDR1 is MDHEN and CDR2 is SYDVKM. CDR3 residues: CASSGGQVGSAEAFF. As DNA, the CDR3 is TGTGCCAGCAGTGGGGGACAGGTGGGTTCCGCTGAAGCTTTCTTT.

The chain is built from TRBV30 and TRBJ2-7; tentative D call: TRBD2 (6 bases). The V gene lost 0 bases and the J gene lost 6 bases, with 21 bases spanning the gap. The CDR3 spans 16 residues. The germline gives CDR1 GTSNPN, CDR2 SVGIG (reference sequence). CDR3 nucleotides: TGTGCCTGGAGTGTGACTAGGCGGGCAGGGACCGGCGAGCAGTACTTC. Protein sequence: CAWSVTRRAGTGEQYF.

With respect to this clone: In the same sample, other DNA sequences code for this CDR3. The chain uses TRBV12-3 or TRBV12-4 and TRBJ1-1, with D hard to call. Trimming took 1 base from V and 2 from J, leaving 5 bases between them. The CDR3 contains 13 residues. CDR3 nucleotide sequence: TGTGCCAGCAGTTTAGGGCCTAACACTGAAGCTTTCTTT. Residues: CASSLGPNTEAFF.

CDR3 in DNA: TGTGCCAGCAGTTCACTAGCGGGAGCTCTCTACAATGAGCAGTTCTTC. As protein: CASSSLAGALYNEQFF. The genes are TRBV2 and TRBJ2-1; 11 bases line up with TRBD2. The V segment lost 5 bases and the J segment 3 bases; nucleotides outside the gene matches: 6. Per the germline V gene, CDR1 is SNHLY and CDR2 is FYNNEI. The CDR3 extends over 16 amino acids.

The chain is built from TRBV19 and TRBJ1-1; weak D call: TRBD1 (6 bases). The germline gives CDR1 LNHDA, CDR2 SQIVND (reference sequence). Trimming removed 3 bases at V and 4 bases at J, with 9 bases between. The length of the CDR3 is 13 residues. CDR3 protein: CASSIARGTEAFF. In DNA form, the CDR3 reads TGTGCCAGTAGTATCGCCAGGGGCACTGAAGCTTTCTTT.

The chain recombines TRBV7-9 with TRBJ2-1; 7 bases line up with TRBD2. Germline CDR1 and CDR2: SEHNR and FQNEAQ (reference sequence). V lost 5 bases, J lost 4 bases, and 11 bases stayed unmatched. The CDR3 covers 16 residues. CDR3 in amino acids: CASSPSVGGIYNEQFF. The CDR3 DNA reads TGTGCCAGCAGCCCGAGCGTGGGAGGGATTTACAATGAGCAGTTCTTC.

The sample holds one count of this clone. The V and J genes are TRBV7-3 and TRBJ2-7; 13 bases are a match to TRBD2. Germline V gives CDR1 SGHTA, CDR2 FQGTGA. Losses at the gene ends were 0 bases for V and 5 bases for J; bases not matched to a gene: 13. The length of the CDR3 is 19 residues. This CDR3 is CASSLTLGLAGVNIHEQYF. The CDR3 coding sequence is TGTGCCAGCAGCTTAACCTTAGGACTAGCGGGAGTTAATATCCACGAGCAGTACTTC.

The rearrangement uses TRBV7-9 and TRBJ1-1; D perhaps matches TRBD1 (5 bases). This CDR3 region has 12 residues. Trimming stripped 4 bases from V and 7 bases from J, with 10 bases between. Per the germline V gene, CDR1 is SEHNR and CDR2 is FQNEAQ (reference sequence). CDR3 DNA sequence: TGTGCCAGCAGCTCGCGGGGGGATGAAGCTTTCTTT. Its protein is CASSSRGDEAFF.

This chain uses TRBV19 with TRBJ2-7; 11 bases agree with TRBD1. J gave up 5 bases and V 3 bases, and 6 bases lay outside the gene matches. There are 15 residues in the CDR3. The V gene's germline CDR1 is LNHDA and CDR2 SQIVND (reference sequence). CDR3 bases: TGTGCCAGTAGTATCACCGGGACAGGGGGTAACGAGCAGTACTTC. It codes for CASSITGTGGNEQYF.

This sequence joins TRBV11-2 and TRBJ1-1; no reliable D call. Germline V gene sequence: CDR1 SGHAT, CDR2 FQNNGV. The CDR3 is made up of 12 amino acids. The V gene lost 5 bases and the J gene lost 4 bases, with 8 bases spanning the gap. CDR3 sequence (DNA): TGTGCCAGCAGCCTAACGGGCACTGAAGCTTTCTTT. The encoded protein is CASSLTGTEAFF.

This sequence joins TRBV4-1 and TRBJ1-1, with D perhaps TRBD1 (6 bases). The germline V and J ends were trimmed by 1 base and 0 bases, with 12 bases remaining between them. The CDR3 has 16 residues. Germline V gives CDR1 MGHRA, CDR2 YSYEKL. DNA of the CDR3: TGCGCCAGCAGCCAAGGGCAGGGGACAATGAACACTGAAGCTTTCTTT. Translating it yields CASSQGQGTMNTEAFF.

This chain connects TRBV6-5 to TRBJ2-3; 8 positions match TRBD2. The trim removed 5 bases at V and 0 bases at J, leaving 4 bases unmatched. There are 15 residues in the CDR3. CDR1 is MNHEY, CDR2 SVGAGI, per germline. DNA of the CDR3: TGTGCCAGCAGTAAGCGGGAGCGGAGCACAGATACGCAGTATTTT. The encoded protein is CASSKRERSTDTQYF.

This clone was seen only a few times. The chain combines TRBV2 with TRBJ1-2; tentative D call: TRBD1 (5 bases). The CDR3 is 13 residues long. Germline CDR1 and CDR2: SNHLY and FYNNEI. With 3 bases removed from V and 6 bases from J, the gap between germline ends came to 11 bases. CDR3 coding DNA: TGTGCCAGCAGTGAGCGGTTGACAGATGGCTACACCTTC. This translates into CASSERLTDGYTF.

The V gene is TRBV7-9, the J gene TRBJ2-5; D might be TRBD2 (7 bases). With 3 bases removed from V and 4 bases from J, the gap between germline ends came to 12 bases. The CDR3 consists of 14 residues. The germline V gene encodes CDR1 SEHNR and CDR2 FQNEAQ (reference sequence). The DNA for the CDR3 is TGTGCCAGCAGCTTTACAGGGAGGGGAGAGACCCAGTACTTC. Protein sequence: CASSFTGRGETQYF.

V is TRBV2 and J is TRBJ2-7, with a tentative D call TRBD1 (6 bases). CDR3 size: 14 residues. Trimming cost V 5 bases and J 0 bases, with 11 bases left between them. Looked up from germline, CDR1 is SNHLY and CDR2 is FYNNEI. The CDR3 loop reads CASSKDRRSYEQYF. The CDR3 nucleotides read TGTGCCAGCAGTAAAGACAGGCGCTCCTACGAGCAGTACTTC.

V gene TRBV5-3 combines with J gene TRBJ2-5; D is perhaps TRBD1 (5 bases). TRBV5-3 is placed among ORFs of uncertain function. V lost 1 base, J lost 3 bases, and 19 bases lay in between. This CDR3 region has 17 residues. In nucleotides, the CDR3 is TGTGCCAGAAGCTTGTGGAGCCCCCATGGGGCCGAAGAGACCCAGTACTTC. This gives the protein CARSLWSPHGAEETQYF.

This chain uses TRBV5-8 with TRBJ2-5; TRBD1 matches at 9 bases. With 4 bases clipped from V and 6 bases from J, the junction kept 4 bases outside the gene matches. The CDR3 runs to 13 residues. Per the germline V gene, CDR1 is SGHTS and CDR2 is YDEGEE. The CDR3 region is CASSKNRGQTQYF. Here the CDR3 DNA reads TGTGCCAGCAGCAAAAACAGGGGGCAGACCCAGTACTTC.

This chain joins TRBV3-1 (or the pseudogene TRBV3-2) and TRBJ1-2, with a possible D match to TRBD1 (6 bases). CDR1 and CDR2 (germline): LGHDT, YNNKEL (reference sequence). The CDR3 contains 12 residues. V gave up 4 bases and J gave up 6 bases, with 9 bases separating them. The CDR3 sequence is CASSLQGDGYTF. CDR3 DNA: TGTGCCAGCAGCCTACAGGGAGATGGCTACACCTTC.

The chain uses TRBV4-1 and TRBJ2-7; TRBD2 aligns across 9 bases. Germline CDR1 MGHRA, CDR2 YSYEKL. The CDR3 runs 16 residues. V was clipped by 0 bases and J by 1 base; unmatched bases: 4. In DNA form, the CDR3 reads TGCGCCAGCAGCCAAGATAATCTAGCGGGGTCCTACGAGCAGTACTTC. Translated, it gives CASSQDNLAGSYEQYF.

This clone came up a few times. The chain recombines TRBV9 with TRBJ1-5; D remains ambiguous. CDR1 and CDR2 (germline): SGDLS, YYNGEE. The CDR3 runs 14 residues. The V and J ends lost 3 bases and 1 base respectively, with 8 bases between them. CDR3 DNA: TGTGCCAGCAGCGCCCTGGGCAGCAATCAGCCCCAGCATTTT. Residues: CASSALGSNQPQHF.

The V and J genes are TRBV24-1 and TRBJ2-3, with TRBD1 identical over 7 bases. The CDR3 covers 16 residues. Germline CDR1 and CDR2: KGHDR and SFDVKD. With V trimmed by 4 bases and J by 0 bases, 6 bases remained unmatched. CDR3 in amino acids: CATSDPGTASTDTQYF. As DNA, the CDR3 is TGTGCCACCAGTGACCCCGGGACAGCTAGCACAGATACGCAGTATTTT.